This T cell receptor (beta chain) is drawn from a study of OX40 agonist ivuxolimab in advanced cancers. Whole-study context: Every patient in dose escalation had hepatocellular carcinoma, melanoma, renal cell or head and neck cancer. Earlier treatment with anti-PD-1, anti-PD-L1 or anti-CTLA-4 was permitted, and approximately 38% had received some.

Method: immunoSEQ multiplex PCR; TCRdb's copy keeps in-frame clones and lacks some. Among more than 45,000 clones listed, less than 85% were seen once. The timepoints at which blood was sampled were baseline, cycle 4 day 1, and cycle 7 day 1. For this clone: Its specificity is unknown.

Study conclusions and caveats: Clonal expansion was seen in CD4+ and CD8+ blood T cells by week 6 at 0.1 to 3.0 mg/kg.

Germline loops: CDR1 MNHNY, CDR2 SVGAGI (reference sequence). The trim removed 0 bases at V and 6 bases at J, leaving 6 bases unmatched. The CDR3 spans 16 residues. This material consisted of CD4+ or CD8+ T cells sorted from blood, taken in a trial of the OX40 agonist ivuxolimab. This clonotype originated in an adult with an advanced solid tumor such as melanoma, head and neck, liver or kidney cancer. This rearrangement joins TRBV6-6 to TRBJ1-4; the match to TRBD1 covers 8 bases. The CDR3 here is CASSYSGQGLDEKLFF. In DNA form, the CDR3 reads TGTGCCAGCAGTTACTCAGGACAGGGATTGGATGAAAAACTGTTTTTT.